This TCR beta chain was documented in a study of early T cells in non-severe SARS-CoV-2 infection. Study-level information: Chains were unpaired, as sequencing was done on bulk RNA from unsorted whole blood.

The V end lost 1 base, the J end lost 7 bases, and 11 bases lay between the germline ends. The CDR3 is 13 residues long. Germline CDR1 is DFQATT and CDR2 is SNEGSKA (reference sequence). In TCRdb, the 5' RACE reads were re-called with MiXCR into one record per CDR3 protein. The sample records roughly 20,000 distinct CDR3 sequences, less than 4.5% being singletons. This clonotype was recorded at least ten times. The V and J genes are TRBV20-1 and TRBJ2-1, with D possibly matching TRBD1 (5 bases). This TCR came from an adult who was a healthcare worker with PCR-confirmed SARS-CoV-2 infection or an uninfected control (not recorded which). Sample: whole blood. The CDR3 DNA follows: TGCAGTGCTAGAGCTTGGGGCCCTAATGAGCAGTTCTTC. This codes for CSARAWGPNEQFF.